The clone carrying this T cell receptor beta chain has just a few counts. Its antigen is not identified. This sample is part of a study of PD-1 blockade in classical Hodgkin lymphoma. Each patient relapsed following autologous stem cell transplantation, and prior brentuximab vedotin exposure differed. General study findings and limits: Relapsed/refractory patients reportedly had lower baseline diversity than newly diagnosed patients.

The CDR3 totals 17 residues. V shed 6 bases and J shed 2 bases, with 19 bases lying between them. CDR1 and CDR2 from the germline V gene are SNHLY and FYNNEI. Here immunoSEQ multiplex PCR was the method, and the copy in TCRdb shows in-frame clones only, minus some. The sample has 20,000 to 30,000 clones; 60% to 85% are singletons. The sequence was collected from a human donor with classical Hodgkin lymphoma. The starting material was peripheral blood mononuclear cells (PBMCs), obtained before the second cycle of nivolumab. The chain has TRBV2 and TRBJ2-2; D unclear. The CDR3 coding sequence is TGTGCCAGCAGGGACCTAAAACAACGCGCAAACACCGGGGAGCTGTTTTTT. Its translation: CASRDLKQRANTGELFF. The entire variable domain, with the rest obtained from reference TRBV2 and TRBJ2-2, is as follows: EPEVTQTPSHQVTQMGQEVILRCVPISNHLYFYWYRQILGQKVEFLVSFYNNEISEKSEIFDDQFSVERPDGSNFTLKIRSTKLEDSAMYFCASRDLKQRANTGELFFGEGSRLTVL.